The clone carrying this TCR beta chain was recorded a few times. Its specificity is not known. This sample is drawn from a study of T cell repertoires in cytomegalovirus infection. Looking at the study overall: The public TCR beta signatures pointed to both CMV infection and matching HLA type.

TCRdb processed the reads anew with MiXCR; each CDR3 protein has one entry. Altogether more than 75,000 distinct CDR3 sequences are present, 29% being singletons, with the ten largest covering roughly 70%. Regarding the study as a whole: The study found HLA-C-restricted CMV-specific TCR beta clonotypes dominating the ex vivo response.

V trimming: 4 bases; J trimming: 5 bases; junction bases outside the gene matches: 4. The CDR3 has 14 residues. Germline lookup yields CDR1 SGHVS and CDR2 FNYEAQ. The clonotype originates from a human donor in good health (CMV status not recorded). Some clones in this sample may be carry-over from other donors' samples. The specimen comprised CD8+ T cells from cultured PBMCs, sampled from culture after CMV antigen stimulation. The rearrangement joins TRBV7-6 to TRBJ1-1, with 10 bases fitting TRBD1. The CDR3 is CASSSGTGDTEAFF. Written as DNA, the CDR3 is TGTGCCAGCAGCTCCGGGACAGGGGATACTGAAGCTTTCTTT.